Following are 20 T cell receptor beta chains from one sample sequenced in a study of beta chain features in type 1 diabetes. For these TCRs, the target antigens are not known. All of the isolated RNA was reverse transcribed, so expressed TCRB transcripts were sequenced. Generated by immunoSEQ multiplex PCR, the TCRdb table keeps only in-frame clones and is missing some. Found here are around 690,000 clones, around an eighth of them singletons; the top ten hold around 0.12%. Study outcomes and limitations: Type 1 diabetes patients had moderately but significantly shorter TCRB CDR3s in all four CD4+ subsets.

Sequenced input: naive CD4+ T cells from blood. The origin of the receptors is a young man with type 1 diabetes.

The chain combines TRBV5-6 with TRBJ2-3; D may be TRBD1 (6 bases). V was clipped by 4 bases and J by 0 bases, with 12 bases between them. CDR3 length: 15 residues. Germline CDR1 reads SGHDT; CDR2 reads YYEEEE. Written as DNA, the CDR3 is TGTGCCAGCAGCCCCGGACAGTCTAGCACAGATACGCAGTATTTT. The encoded protein is CASSPGQSSTDTQYF.

The chain employs TRBV2 and TRBJ1-1; D may be TRBD1 (6 bases). Germline-derived CDR1 and CDR2 are SNHLY and FYNNEI. V was trimmed by 10 bases and J by 1 base, leaving 16 bases between them. The CDR3 length is 14 residues. As DNA, the CDR3 is TGTGCCACCGTCCCGGGACACGAGAACACTGAAGCTTTCTTT. Protein: CATVPGHENTEAFF. Full variable domain (outside the CDR3, taken from reference TRBV2 and TRBJ1-1): EPEVTQTPSHQVTQMGQEVILRCVPISNHLYFYWYRQILGQKVEFLVSFYNNEISEKSEIFDDQFSVERPDGSNFTLKIRSTKLEDSAMYFCATVPGHENTEAFFGQGTRLTVV.

In this sample, this clone turned up a few times. The CDR3 reads CASRFTGQGGGQPQHF. CDR3 coding DNA: TGTGCCAGTAGGTTTACGGGGCAGGGGGGCGGACAGCCCCAGCATTTT. V is TRBV19 and J is TRBJ1-5; 7 bases match TRBD1. Germline V gene data show CDR1 as LNHDA and CDR2 as SQIVND (reference sequence). V trimming: 6 bases; J trimming: 7 bases; junction bases outside the gene matches: 15. CDR3 size: 16 residues.

The V call is TRBV19, the J call TRBJ2-5; 7 positions agree with TRBD1. The CDR3 spans 15 residues. Per germline, CDR1 LNHDA and CDR2 SQIVND (reference sequence). Unmatched junction bases numbered 9, after V lost 3 bases and J lost 5 bases. This CDR3 is CASSIGYRGVETQYF. CDR3 DNA sequence: TGTGCCAGTAGTATTGGTTACAGGGGTGTGGAGACCCAGTACTTC.

This clone has more than one count but fewer than ten. This sequence joins TRBV11-2 and TRBJ1-1; tentatively, D is TRBD1 (6 bases). The CDR3 totals 17 residues. Germline values: CDR1 SGHAT, CDR2 FQNNGV. V lost 2 bases and J lost 1, with 17 bases in between. The CDR3 sequence: CASSLIVFSGANTEAFF. CDR3 bases: TGTGCCAGCAGCTTAATCGTCTTCTCGGGGGCGAACACTGAAGCTTTCTTT.

V and J are TRBV4-3 and TRBJ1-2; perhaps TRBD1 as D (6 bases). CDR3 length equals 15 residues. CDR1 is LGHNA, CDR2 YSLEER, per germline. The V end lost 0 bases, the J end lost 4 bases, and 12 bases lay between the germline ends. The CDR3 nucleotides read TGCGCCAGCAGCCAAGATCTGGGGACACTCTATGGCTACACCTTC. The encoded protein is CASSQDLGTLYGYTF.

The rearrangement joins TRBV7-2 to TRBJ2-1; 9 nucleotides agree with TRBD1. This CDR3 spans 14 amino acids. J gave up 7 bases and V 3 bases, and 4 bases lay outside the gene matches. CDR1 SGHTA and CDR2 FQGNSA come from the germline V gene. Here the CDR3 reads CASSFRDRANEQFF. Here the CDR3 DNA reads TGTGCCAGCAGCTTCCGGGACAGGGCGAATGAGCAGTTCTTC.

V and J are TRBV7-6 and TRBJ1-4; 8 nucleotides agree with TRBD1. Germline CDR1 SGHVS, CDR2 FNYEAQ. With 2 bases clipped from V and 7 bases from J, the junction kept 12 bases outside the gene matches. The CDR3 is 17 amino acids. The CDR3 loop reads CASSLRHQGADGEKLFF. CDR3 DNA sequence: TGTGCCAGCAGCTTAAGGCACCAGGGGGCGGATGGTGAAAAACTGTTTTTT. Full variable domain (remainder filled in from reference TRBV7-6 and TRBJ1-4): GAGVSQSPRYKVTKRGQDVALRCDPISGHVSLYWYRQALGQGPEFLTYFNYEAQQDKSGLPNDRFSAERPEGSISTLTIQRTEQRDSAMYRCASSLRHQGADGEKLFFGSGTQLSVL.

This clone was found a few times. The chain has TRBV7-9 and TRBJ1-2; no clear D gene. The CDR3 is 13 residues long. Trimming left V 5 bases short and J 3 bases short, with 10 bases between. Germline V gives CDR1 SEHNR, CDR2 FQNEAQ (reference sequence). In DNA form, the CDR3 reads TGTGCCAGCAGCCACCGGGCGTACTATGGCTACACCTTC. It specifies CASSHRAYYGYTF.

This clone was recorded a few times. The V gene is TRBV5-1, the J gene TRBJ2-5, with D perhaps being TRBD1 or TRBD2 (5 bases each). The CDR3 contains 13 residues. Trimming pared 1 base from V and 5 bases from J, leaving 9 bases between. The germline V gene has CDR1 SGHRS and CDR2 YFSETQ. The CDR3 spells CASSLWGSETQYF. The CDR3 DNA follows: TGCGCCAGCAGCTTGTGGGGGTCGGAGACCCAGTACTTC.

J is TRBJ1-2 and V is TRBV30, with a weak D call TRBD1 (5 bases). Germline values: CDR1 GTSNPN, CDR2 SVGIG (reference sequence). Trimming removed 3 bases at V and 6 bases at J, with 11 bases between. The CDR3 is made up of 12 amino acids. The DNA for the CDR3 is TGTGCCTGGAGCCCGGGACCGGATGGCTACACCTTC. It yields the protein CAWSPGPDGYTF.

This clone was observed a few times. The chain uses TRBV6-1 and TRBJ1-2, with D unclear. The V gene's germline CDR1 is MNHNS and CDR2 SASEGT. The V end was cut by 1 base, the J end by 1 base, with 4 bases between. This CDR3 region has 13 residues. CDR3 sequence reads: CASSEEVNYGYTF. In DNA, the CDR3 is TGTGCCAGCAGTGAAGAGGTTAACTATGGCTACACCTTC.

This clone was picked up a small number of times. J is TRBJ1-2 and V is TRBV4-2; 12 nucleotides match TRBD1. Germline CDR1 is LGHNA and CDR2 is YNFKEQ. The V gene end was trimmed by 4 bases and the J gene end by 6 bases; junction bases not matched to a gene: 27. This CDR3 spans 22 amino acids. This CDR3 reads CASSPWPRTKTPGQGAPHGYTF. The CDR3 nucleotides are TGTGCCAGCAGCCCGTGGCCACGGACAAAAACTCCGGGACAGGGGGCGCCGCATGGCTACACCTTC.

The chain uses TRBV14 and TRBJ1-6, with D possibly TRBD1 on 6 matching bases. V lost 2 bases and J lost 7, with 12 bases in between. The CDR3 is 15 residues long. CDR1 and CDR2 (germline): SGHDN, FVKESK. In DNA, the CDR3 is TGTGCCAGCAGCCAAAGGGCAGGGGAGAATTCACCCCTCCACTTT. This sequence encodes CASSQRAGENSPLHF. The complete variable domain, with remaining parts taken from reference TRBV14 and TRBJ1-6, reads EAGVTQFPSHSVIEKGQTVTLRCDPISGHDNLYWYRRVMGKEIKFLLHFVKESKQDESGMPNNRFLAERTGGTYSTLKVQPAELEDSGVYFCASSQRAGENSPLHFGNGTRLTVT.

A few counts support this clone. The chain has TRBV18 and TRBJ2-1, with TRBD2 as a possible D gene (5 bases). The CDR3 totals 13 residues. Between the trimmed V and J ends, which lost 5 bases and 2 bases, there was a span of 7 bases. The germline V gene has CDR1 KGHSH and CDR2 LQKENI. CDR3 bases: TGTGCCAGCTCATCCGGGACCTACAATGAGCAGTTCTTC. It yields the protein CASSSGTYNEQFF.

This rearrangement joins TRBV6-5 to TRBJ2-5, with TRBD2 as a possible D gene (5 bases). CDR3 length equals 15 residues. Trimming left V 0 bases short and J 1 base short, with 9 bases between. The germline V gene encodes CDR1 MNHEY and CDR2 SVGAGI. CDR3 loop: CASSYSPGLQETQYF. The CDR3 DNA reads as TGTGCCAGCAGTTACTCCCCCGGACTCCAAGAGACCCAGTACTTC.

The chain employs TRBV13 and TRBJ1-6; D uncertain. This CDR3 spans 16 amino acids. V lost 5 bases and J 0 bases, leaving 11 bases between the germline ends. Germline V lookup: CDR1 PRHDT, CDR2 FYEKMQ (reference sequence). The CDR3 sequence: CASSAIPASYNSPLHF. The CDR3 DNA is TGTGCCAGCAGCGCGATCCCTGCCTCCTATAATTCACCCCTCCACTTT.

The chain joins TRBV10-3 to TRBJ2-5; D might be TRBD1 (5 bases). The J call may be in error: the DNA end matches TRBJ2-7 better. The CDR3 length is 13 residues. CDR1 is ENHRY, CDR2 SYGVKD, per germline. The CDR3 nucleotides are TGTGCCATCAAGGTAGCAGGGTCAGACGAGCAGTACTTC. As protein: CAIKVAGSDEQYF.

The chain uses TRBV20-1 and TRBJ1-1, with D tentatively TRBD1 (6 bases). There are 11 residues in the CDR3. The V and J ends lost 6 bases and 3 bases respectively, with 8 bases between them. Germline CDR1 and CDR2: DFQATT and SNEGSKA (reference sequence). The CDR3: CSAGADTEAFF. In DNA, the CDR3 is TGCAGTGCGGGGGCGGACACTGAAGCTTTCTTT.

For this clone: Mismatch with germline at one junction end may stem from a read error. The identical CDR3 is also encoded by other nucleotide sequences in the sample. This sequence joins TRBV7-2 and TRBJ1-2, with D tentatively TRBD1 (5 bases). The CDR3 has 15 amino acids. From germline, CDR1 is SGHTA and CDR2 FQGNSA. DNA for the CDR3: TGTGCCAGCAGCCTAGCGACGGACACTAACTATGGCTACACCTTC. Translation gives CASSLATDTNYGYTF.